Below, one T cell receptor (beta chain) is given with its context. Its antigen is undetermined. Clones were read by immunoSEQ multiplex PCR, and TCRdb kept only the in-frame ones, dropping some. This table has about 68,000 clones, roughly nine tenths appearing once. This entry is derived from a study of cytomegalovirus exposure and HLA in healthy donors. The CDR3 has 13 residues. V shed 6 bases and J shed 6 bases, with 13 bases lying between them. CDR1 is LNHDA, CDR2 SQIVND, per germline (reference sequence). Overall study findings and caveats: Investigators reported around 150 TCR beta chains as tied to cytomegalovirus. Reported results showed that the classifier diagnosed cytomegalovirus status with high specificity and sensitivity.

The gene calls are TRBV19 and TRBJ2-3, with TRBD2 as a possible D gene (5 bases). Material for sequencing was PBMCs. The sequence derives from a man aged 18 to 29 in good health and CMV-seronegative. For the CDR3, the DNA is TGTGCCAGTAGAGGTCTAGCCAGGGATACGCAGTATTTT. Its protein is CASRGLARDTQYF.